A selection of T cell receptor beta chains follows, all from one sample in a study of a mutant IDH1 vaccine in newly diagnosed glioma. For these TCRs, the target antigens are not known. TCRdb's table, derived via immunoSEQ multiplex PCR, lists solely in-frame clones and lacks some. In the table there are some 33,000 clones, roughly 79% of which are singletons. The sequencing used PBMCs, collected from a glioma patient whose treatment included an IDH1 peptide vaccine. These receptor sequences come from a woman in her 30s with glioma. Some clones in this sample may be carry-over from other donors' samples. Each CDR3 is given with its conserved first and last residue. The order of the fields is clone size, D gene, J gene, V gene, CDR3 DNA, CDR3 protein. A D gene is named only where the DNA matches it firmly. Clone size appears in some rows only: once, few, many, or a class for an expanded clone.

abundance: once
d_gene: -
j_gene: TRBJ2-1
v_gene: TRBV7-9
CDR3nt: TGTGCCAGCAGCCGGGGACTTCAAAGAGGAGCTGAGCAGTTCTTC
CDR3aa: CASSRGLQRGAEQFF

abundance: -
d_gene: -
j_gene: TRBJ2-2
v_gene: TRBV10-3
CDR3nt: TGTGCCATCAGTGAGGGAGCGGCAGTCGGCGGGGAGCTGTTTTTT
CDR3aa: CAISEGAAVGGELFF

abundance: once
d_gene: -
j_gene: TRBJ2-1
v_gene: TRBV7-9
CDR3nt: TGTGCCAGCAGGAGGGGGGGCGGGAATGAGCAGTTCTTC
CDR3aa: CASRRGGGNEQFF

abundance: few
d_gene: -
j_gene: TRBJ1-1
v_gene: TRBV30
CDR3nt: TGTGCCAATCTCGGGGCCGTGAACACTGAAGCTTTCTTT
CDR3aa: CANLGAVNTEAFF

abundance: -
d_gene: -
j_gene: TRBJ1-1
v_gene: TRBV9
CDR3nt: TGTGCCAGCAGCGTAGGACTTCAGAACACTGAAGCTTTCTTT
CDR3aa: CASSVGLQNTEAFF

abundance: once
d_gene: TRBD2
j_gene: TRBJ2-2
v_gene: TRBV18
CDR3nt: TGTGCCAGCTCACCAGGAACTAGCGGGGCTACGAACACCGGGGAGCTGTTTTTT
CDR3aa: CASSPGTSGATNTGELFF

abundance: -
d_gene: -
j_gene: TRBJ2-3
v_gene: TRBV6-5
CDR3nt: TGTGCCAGCAGTTACTCGAGCCTCCCTAGCACAGATACGCAGTATTTT
CDR3aa: CASSYSSLPSTDTQYF

abundance: -
d_gene: -
j_gene: TRBJ2-7
v_gene: TRBV7-9
CDR3nt: TGTGCCAGCAGCTTGAGAGGCAGGGGAGACGAGCAGTACTTC
CDR3aa: CASSLRGRGDEQYF

abundance: once
d_gene: TRBD1
j_gene: TRBJ1-2
v_gene: TRBV5-6
CDR3nt: TGTGCCAGCAGCCCGGGACAGAACTATGGCTACACCTTC
CDR3aa: CASSPGQNYGYTF

abundance: once
d_gene: -
j_gene: TRBJ1-4
v_gene: TRBV19
CDR3nt: TGTGCCAGTAGTCCCCGTAAGCCACAACTTAATGAAAAACTGTTTTTT
CDR3aa: CASSPRKPQLNEKLFF

abundance: once
d_gene: TRBD2
j_gene: TRBJ2-1
v_gene: TRBV6-5
CDR3nt: TGTGCCAGCAGTTCTGCCGGGACTAGCGGGAGAGGTGAGCAGTTCTTC
CDR3aa: CASSSAGTSGRGEQFF

abundance: few
d_gene: -
j_gene: TRBJ2-7
v_gene: TRBV14
CDR3nt: TGTGCCAGCAGCCGGGACCCCGCCTACGAGCAGTACTTC
CDR3aa: CASSRDPAYEQYF

abundance: -
d_gene: TRBD2
j_gene: TRBJ2-1
v_gene: TRBV7-9
CDR3nt: TGTGCCAGCAGCTTAGTGGGACTAGCGGCCTACAATGAGCAGTTCTTC
CDR3aa: CASSLVGLAAYNEQFF

abundance: -
d_gene: -
j_gene: TRBJ2-7
v_gene: TRBV27
CDR3nt: TGTGCCAGCAGTTTGAGCCACGAGCAGTACTTC
CDR3aa: CASSLSHEQYF

abundance: -
d_gene: -
j_gene: TRBJ1-5
v_gene: TRBV19
CDR3nt: TGTGCCAGTAGTTTCGGGGGCAATCAGCCCCAGCATTTT
CDR3aa: CASSFGGNQPQHF

abundance: -
d_gene: TRBD2
j_gene: TRBJ2-5
v_gene: TRBV7-9
CDR3nt: TGTGCCAGCAGCTTAGGAGCGGGAGGGCCGGAGACCCAGTACTTC
CDR3aa: CASSLGAGGPETQYF

abundance: -
d_gene: TRBD1
j_gene: TRBJ1-1
v_gene: TRBV6-1
CDR3nt: TGTGCCAGCAGTACACAGGGGCGGATGAACACTGAAGCTTTCTTT
CDR3aa: CASSTQGRMNTEAFF

abundance: -
d_gene: TRBD1
j_gene: TRBJ1-2
v_gene: TRBV10-3
CDR3nt: TGTGCCATCAGTGAACCGGGACAGGGGCCAAATGGCTACACCTTC
CDR3aa: CAISEPGQGPNGYTF

abundance: -
d_gene: -
j_gene: TRBJ1-5
v_gene: TRBV6-1
CDR3nt: TGTGCCAGCAGTGCCCGGGATATGGGCAATCAACCCCAGCATTTT
CDR3aa: CASSARDMGNQPQHF

abundance: -
d_gene: -
j_gene: TRBJ2-2
v_gene: TRBV5-1
CDR3nt: TGCGCCAGTTCCTCAGCGGGACACACATTGAACACCGGGGAGCTGTTTTTT
CDR3aa: CASSSAGHTLNTGELFF

abundance: -
d_gene: -
j_gene: TRBJ2-1
v_gene: TRBV30
CDR3nt: TGTGCCTGGGAAACCGGGACCGCGAACAATGAGCAGTTCTTC
CDR3aa: CAWETGTANNEQFF

abundance: -
d_gene: TRBD1
j_gene: TRBJ2-3
v_gene: TRBV25-1
CDR3nt: TGTGCCAGCAGTGAAATACGGGTAGGGACAGCAGCAGATACGCAGTATTTT
CDR3aa: CASSEIRVGTAADTQYF

abundance: -
d_gene: TRBD1
j_gene: TRBJ1-1
v_gene: TRBV19
CDR3nt: TGTGCCAGTAGACAGGGGGCCAACACTGAAGCTTTCTTT
CDR3aa: CASRQGANTEAFF

abundance: once
d_gene: -
j_gene: TRBJ2-2
v_gene: TRBV29-1
CDR3nt: TGCAGCGCCGGGAGAGGGGACACCGGGGAGCTGTTTTTT
CDR3aa: CSAGRGDTGELFF

abundance: -
d_gene: -
j_gene: TRBJ1-1
v_gene: TRBV15
CDR3nt: TGTGCCACCAGCGCACGTAAGGGTAGCGAAAACACTGAAGCTTTCTTT
CDR3aa: CATSARKGSENTEAFF

abundance: -
d_gene: -
j_gene: TRBJ2-7
v_gene: TRBV9
CDR3nt: TGTGCCAGCAGCGCCTGGTTGGGCCACTCCTACGAGCAGTACTTC
CDR3aa: CASSAWLGHSYEQYF

abundance: few
d_gene: -
j_gene: TRBJ2-1
v_gene: TRBV6-4
CDR3nt: TGTGCCAGCAGCCGGGACTGGGCGGGGGAGCAGTTCTTC
CDR3aa: CASSRDWAGEQFF